The text below deals with one TCR beta chain. What it binds is unknown. PCR employed 60 Vbeta and 13 Jbeta primers. Method: immunoSEQ multiplex PCR; TCRdb's copy keeps in-frame clones and lacks some. The top ten hold roughly 3.5% of the sample, which has 100,000 to 150,000 clones, roughly 80% seen once. The source of the sample is a study of cytomegalovirus exposure and HLA in healthy donors. Notes on the study in general: Later analysis demonstrated an association between a missense DCLRE1C variant and TCR beta V- and J-gene trimming.

Germline V gives CDR1 SGDLS, CDR2 YYNGEE. Trimming cost V 0 bases and J 6 bases, with 12 bases left between them. The CDR3 runs 14 residues. Input material: PBMCs. The clonotype comes from a middle-aged woman in good health and CMV-seropositive. V gene TRBV9 combines with J gene TRBJ1-2; D unclear. The CDR3 here is CASSVGNRGDGYTF. The CDR3 coding sequence is TGTGCCAGCAGCGTAGGGAATCGAGGAGATGGCTACACCTTC. Drawing the rest from reference TRBV9 and TRBJ1-2, the complete variable domain is DSGVTQTPKHLITATGQRVTLRCSPRSGDLSVYWYQQSLDQGLQFLIQYYNGEERAKGNILERFSAQQFPDLHSELNLSSLELGDSALYFCASSVGNRGDGYTFGSGTRLTVV.